The 4 T cell receptor beta chains reported below all come from one sample, sequenced in a study of shared T cell receptors in the human thymus. This table comes from immunoSEQ multiplex PCR, and its TCRdb copy is limited to in-frame clones, with some not included. The sample lists 500,000 to 850,000 clones; around 87% were seen once. The sample was also linked to a second study, of human thymus T cells.

The sample comprised thymocytes. These receptors were taken from a boy in the first two years of life with a congenital heart defect.

The rearrangement joins TRBV4-1 to TRBJ2-7, with 7 nucleotides matching TRBD2. The junction had 13 bases not matched to a gene; V was cut back by 5 bases and J by 6 bases. The CDR3 extends over 15 amino acids. Germline V CDR1 and CDR2: MGHRA, YSYEKL. The CDR3 sequence is CASSATDGLVGEQYF. CDR3 sequence (DNA): TGCGCCAGCAGCGCCACTGACGGACTAGTAGGCGAGCAGTACTTC.

This sequence joins TRBV6-5 and TRBJ2-7, with TRBD1 identical over 12 bases. With 4 bases clipped from V and 2 bases from J, the junction kept 3 bases outside the gene matches. The CDR3 loop spans 15 amino acids. Looked up from germline, CDR1 is MNHEY and CDR2 is SVGAGI. The CDR3, as DNA: TGTGCCAGCAGTTCCGGGACAGGGGGCCCCTACGAGCAGTACTTC. It codes for CASSSGTGGPYEQYF.

The V call is TRBV6-5, the J call TRBJ2-7; D unresolved. V lost 0 bases, J lost 1 base, and 10 bases lay in between. The CDR3 loop spans 15 amino acids. Germline-derived CDR1 and CDR2 are MNHEY and SVGAGI. The CDR3, as DNA: TGTGCCAGCAGTTACTCGAGTAGTGAATCCTACGAGCAGTACTTC. This gives the protein CASSYSSSESYEQYF.

J is TRBJ1-2 and V is TRBV7-9; 8 bases agree with TRBD1. V gave up 10 bases and J gave up 5 bases; unmatched junction bases: 15. Germline V gives CDR1 SEHNR, CDR2 FQNEAQ (reference sequence). CDR3 length equals 15 residues. This CDR3 is CAIMRDRKNPYGYTF. DNA for the CDR3: TGTGCCATCATGCGGGACAGGAAAAACCCGTATGGCTACACCTTC.